This T cell receptor (beta chain) was recorded in a study of beta chain features in type 1 diabetes (dated 2018 in TCRdb). Context from the whole study: Mean age, gender distribution, total cell number and subset yield did not differ between patients and healthy donors. Regulatory and stem cell-like memory subsets were isolated from only 8 patients and roughly 8 healthy donors, whereas naive and central memory subsets came from all 28 donors. A total of approximately 99,000,000 sorted cells were examined across all samples, and RNA yield correlated strongly with the number of cells per subset. In the study, recently diagnosed type 1 diabetes patients and matched healthy donors were compared on the TCRB repertoires of their sorted circulating CD4+ T cell subsets. What the work shows at the level of the full study, not this receptor alone: Naive, central memory and regulatory TCRB repertoires appeared more similar among patients than among healthy donors. PCR might favor shorter templates, but patient and control samples were amplified and corrected together, so any skew would affect both groups equally. Because cDNA was sequenced instead of genomic DNA, activated cells with high expression could be over-represented, although the groups did not differ in activation or CD3 levels. Fewer insertions and more nucleotide deletions at VDJ recombination sites were observed in patients with type 1 diabetes, implying thymic rearrangement abnormalities. Only small numbers of individuals were included in the HLA sub-analyses, which left unresolved whether HLA type had any influence on TCRB rearrangement. A moderate but significant shortening of TCRB CDR3 length was observed in type 1 diabetes patients in all four CD4+ subsets.

The High Capacity cDNA Reverse Transcription Kit was used to reverse transcribe all of the isolated RNA, meaning that expressed TCRB transcripts were what got sequenced. Deep immunoSEQ sequencing was applied to naive, central memory and regulatory T cell samples, giving an average of about 3.6 million total reads per sample. Sorted cells were lysed in RLT buffer, and RNA was extracted using DNase-treated RNeasy Micro or Mini kits according to cell number. To prevent cross-contamination, each cell subset was processed individually, whereas patient and healthy donor samples were processed jointly. The immunoSEQ multiplex PCR was used to amplify TCRB sequences from cDNA, yielding 87-bp fragments that span the CDR3 region. Sequencing of the amplicons was performed on the Illumina HiSeq platform. On the authors' methods: PCR bias was corrected computationally using synthetic template baselines, and reads within Hamming distance 2 were collapsed, with unmergeable singletons discarded. Reads were aligned to IMGT to assign V, D and J genes, CDR3 length, and insertions or deletions at six rearrangement sites. Within each subset, clonotype counts were normalized to sorted cell number, after which true diversity and Gini coefficients were computed with the tcR R package. The overlap coefficient, calculated on TCRB nucleotide sequences, was used to quantify repertoire sharing. As a proxy for the pre-selection repertoire, out-of-frame TCRB sequences from naive cells were analyzed. TCRdb provides this immuneACCESS table in a form limited to in-frame rearrangements. Some clones are lacking; in checked studies, under half of them reflect an unresolved V gene, and why the rest are absent is not known. Clone size and the V and J calls come from that table; the DNA yielded D and trimming. This sample comprises approximately 400,000 clones, over 13% of them detected only once. The ten largest clones add up to 0.019% of the sample.

A few counts support this clone. Its antigen is unknown. Qualities for individual bases were not recorded, and no much larger clone is one base off. V was cut back by 4 bases and J by 1 base, leaving a gap of 11 bases between them. CDR1 and CDR2, per the germline V gene, are SGHDN and FVKESK. The CDR3 runs 14 amino acids, cysteine and phenylalanine included. Left in the record is the CDR3 DNA by itself, 42 bases read in frame from the first base. Each donor gave one peripheral blood draw, about 110 mL on average, collected into heparinised tubes. Naive, central memory, regulatory and stem cell-like memory CD4+ T cells were sorted on a BD FACSAria II using a panel including CD45RO, CCR7, CD25, CD127, CD95 and CD27. A purity above 98% was achieved for all sorted populations. PBMCs were separated immediately by Lymphoprep density gradient centrifugation and were stained directly, without being cultured. To minimize batch effects, samples were stained and sorted in pairs, one healthy donor with one patient per experiment.

This clonotype was obtained from a woman aged 18-29 years in good health. The sample comprised naive CD4+ T cells from blood. The cell subset or site label of this sample denotes: true naive CD4+ T cells. The chain is assembled from TRBV14 and TRBJ2-7; the D gene cannot be named for sure. The CDR3 here reads CASSPMVASYEQYF. The nucleotides are TGTGCCAGCAGCCCTATGGTAGCATCCTACGAGCAGTACTTC.